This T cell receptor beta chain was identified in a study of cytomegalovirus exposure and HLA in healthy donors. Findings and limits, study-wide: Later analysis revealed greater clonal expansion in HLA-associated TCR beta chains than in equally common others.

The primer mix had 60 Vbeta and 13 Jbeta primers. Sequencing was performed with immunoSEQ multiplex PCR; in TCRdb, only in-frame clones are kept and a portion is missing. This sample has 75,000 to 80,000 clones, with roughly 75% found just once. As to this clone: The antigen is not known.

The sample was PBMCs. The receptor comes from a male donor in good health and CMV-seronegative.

CDR3 nucleotide sequence: TGTGCCAGCTCCCCTTTACCCCAGCATTTT. Translated, it gives CASSPLPQHF. The genes are TRBV18 and TRBJ1-5; D is ambiguous. The ends were cut back, 6 bases at V and 10 bases at J, with 7 bases in the middle. Germline CDR1 is KGHSH and CDR2 is LQKENI. The length of the CDR3 is 10 residues.